This T cell receptor (beta chain) originates from a study of tumor-infiltrating lymphocytes in primary liver carcinoma. Worth noting for this clonotype: At one boundary the junction diverges from the germline segment, which might be a read error.

Co-extracting RNA and DNA was done with roughly 18-32 mg of unsorted bulk tissue as input. Germline V CDR1 and CDR2: SGHAT, FQNNGV. This CDR3 comprises 15 residues. Starting material of 400 to 600 ng total RNA yielded TCR beta cDNA via a constant-region primer. Each TCR beta library was derived from three nested multiplex PCR rounds that employed slightly modified ARM-PCR. The opening two PCR rounds, around 10 cycles each, paired TRBV1-TRBV30 forward primers with a C-beta reverse primer. TCRdb reprocessed the multiplex PCR reads with MiXCR, giving one entry per CDR3 protein. Here the sample spans approximately 22,000 distinct CDR3 sequences, roughly three quarters being singletons.

The rearrangement joins TRBV11-2 to TRBJ2-1; 7 nucleotides match TRBD2. The source material was liver tumor tissue from sampling region 1. Noted subset: tumor region T1, superior pole. The clonotype originates from a man aged 35 to 55 with primary liver carcinoma and hepatitis B virus infection. CDR3 region: CACSLSREGYNEQFF. CDR3 sequence (DNA): TGTGCCTGCAGCTTGTCGAGGGAGGGGTACAATGAGCAATTCTTC.